Listed below are T cell receptor beta chains from one sample, sequenced in a study of CD8 T cells in Susac syndrome. MiXCR, run by TCRdb on the immunoSEQ multiplex PCR reads, gives a single entry per CDR3 protein. Of around 140,000 distinct CDR3 sequences listed, roughly 80% are singletons. Sample: CD8+ T cells from PBMCs. These receptors were obtained from a human donor with multiple sclerosis. The CDR3 runs from the conserved cysteine through the conserved F or W. A D gene is named only where the DNA matches it firmly. Some rows mark clone size as missing; the rest say once, few, many or name a class of expanded clone.

TRBJ2-5	NA	NA	TRBV2	TGTGCCAGCCAAAATCCCGCCGGTTTCTTACAAGAGACCCAGTACTTC	CASQNPAGFLQETQYF
TRBJ1-5	NA	NA	TRBV11-2	TGTGCCAGCAGCCGCAGTTCTGTCCGTCAGCCCCAGCATTTT	CASSRSSVRQPQHF
TRBJ1-2	NA	TRBD1	TRBV27	TGTGCCAGCAGTAAACAGGGGCCCGCGGTGGGATATGGCTACACCTTC	CASSKQGPAVGYGYTF
TRBJ1-4	NA	NA	TRBV20-1	TGCAGTGCTCCAGGGGAGGGCGGTGAAAAACTGTTTTTT	CSAPGEGGEKLFF
TRBJ1-2	NA	TRBD1	TRBV20-1	TGCAGTGCACTTAGACAGGGTGGCCGGTTCGGTGGCTACACCTTC	CSALRQGGRFGGYTF
TRBJ1-2	few	NA	TRBV5-4	TGTGCCAGCAGCTTGTATTGGGGGCCGAGTGGCTACACCTTC	CASSLYWGPSGYTF
TRBJ1-5	once	NA	TRBV2	TGTGCCAGCGAAGGGGGAGGTCAGCCCCAGCATTTT	CASEGGGQPQHF
TRBJ2-3	NA	NA	TRBV12-3/TRBV12-4	TGTGCCAGCAGTGACAGCGGGTTCACAGATACGCAGTATTTT	CASSDSGFTDTQYF
TRBJ1-2	NA	NA	TRBV9	TGTGCCAGCAGCGTAGCTGAGGGGAACTATGGCTACACCTTC	CASSVAEGNYGYTF
TRBJ2-1	NA	NA	TRBV27	TGTGCCAGCAGGGACAGAATTAAATACAATGAGCAGTTCTTC	CASRDRIKYNEQFF
TRBJ2-1	NA	TRBD2	TRBV19	TGTGCCAGTAGTATAGGTAGCGGGGGAGGGAATGAGCAGTTCTTC	CASSIGSGGGNEQFF
TRBJ2-4	NA	NA	TRBV6-2/TRBV6-3	TGTGCCAGCAGTTACGTCAAGGGACTAGCCAAAAACATTCAGTACTTC	CASSYVKGLAKNIQYF
TRBJ1-2	NA	TRBD1	TRBV7-2	TGTGCCAAAGGCTGGGACAGGGAGGGATATGGCTACACCTTC	CAKGWDREGYGYTF
TRBJ2-1	NA	NA	TRBV12-3/TRBV12-4	TGTGCCAGCAGACAGGACAATGAGCAGTTCTTC	CASRQDNEQFF